Sequencing of this TCR beta chain was carried out in a study of cytomegalovirus exposure and HLA in healthy donors. Background on the study: Earlier, 110 million or so unique TCR beta sequences were recovered from some 200 million T cells by an analysis.

A note on this clone: Its antigen is not known.

Overall study findings and caveats: Productive status was seen about 90% or about 30% of the time for most TCR beta V segments in an earlier analysis. The number of N-insertions in an Asian-associated ancestry cluster was reportedly below the roughly 670-donor mean in a later analysis. Available immune exposure information covered CMV serostatus only.

CDR1 is PRHDT and CDR2 is FYEKMQ in the germline V gene (reference sequence). The CDR3 covers 16 residues. V shed 5 bases and J shed 4 bases, with 17 bases lying between them. In the PCR, 60 Vbeta and 13 Jbeta primers were used. Repertoires were generated with immunoSEQ multiplex PCR, while TCRdb's copy carries only in-frame clones and drops some. The sample records under 150,000 clones, roughly 84% being singletons. Input material: PBMCs. This clonotype originated in a boy aged 5-17 years in good health and CMV-seronegative. V is TRBV13 and J is TRBJ2-2, with D possibly TRBD2 on 7 matching bases. CDR3 residues: CASSPKGGRSTGELFF. In DNA, the CDR3 is TGTGCCAGCAGCCCCAAGGGGGGGCGCAGCACCGGGGAGCTGTTTTTT.